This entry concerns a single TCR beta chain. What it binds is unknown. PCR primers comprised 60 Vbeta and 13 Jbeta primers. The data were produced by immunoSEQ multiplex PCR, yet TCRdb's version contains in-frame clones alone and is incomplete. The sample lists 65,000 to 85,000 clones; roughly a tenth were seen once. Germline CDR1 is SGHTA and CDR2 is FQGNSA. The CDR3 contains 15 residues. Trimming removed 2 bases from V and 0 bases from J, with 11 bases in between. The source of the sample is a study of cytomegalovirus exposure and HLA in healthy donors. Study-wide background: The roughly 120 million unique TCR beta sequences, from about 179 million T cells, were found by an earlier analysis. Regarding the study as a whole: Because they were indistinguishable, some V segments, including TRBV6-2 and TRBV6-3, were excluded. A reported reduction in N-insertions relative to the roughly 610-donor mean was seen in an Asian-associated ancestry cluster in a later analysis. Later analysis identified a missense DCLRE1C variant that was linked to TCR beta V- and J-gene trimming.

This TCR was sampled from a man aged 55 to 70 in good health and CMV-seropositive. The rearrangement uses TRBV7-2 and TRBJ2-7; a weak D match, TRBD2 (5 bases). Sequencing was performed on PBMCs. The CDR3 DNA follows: TGTGCCAGCAGCTTAACGGAGGAAAGCTCCTACGAGCAGTACGTC. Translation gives CASSLTEESSYEQYV.